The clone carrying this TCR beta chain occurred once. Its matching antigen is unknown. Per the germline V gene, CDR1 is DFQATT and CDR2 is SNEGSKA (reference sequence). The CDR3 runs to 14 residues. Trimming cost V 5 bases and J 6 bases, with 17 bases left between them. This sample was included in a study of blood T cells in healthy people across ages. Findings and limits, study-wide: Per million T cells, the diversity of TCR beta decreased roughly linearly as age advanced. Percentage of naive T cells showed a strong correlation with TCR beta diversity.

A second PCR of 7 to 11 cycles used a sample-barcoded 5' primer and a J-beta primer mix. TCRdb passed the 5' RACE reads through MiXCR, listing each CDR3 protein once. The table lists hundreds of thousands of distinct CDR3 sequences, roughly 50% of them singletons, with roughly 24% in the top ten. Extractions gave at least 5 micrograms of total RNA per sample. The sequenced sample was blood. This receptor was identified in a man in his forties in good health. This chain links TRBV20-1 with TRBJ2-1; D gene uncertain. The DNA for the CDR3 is TGCAGTGCTCTCCGGCCCGAGGCCCCCAATGAGCAGTTCTTC. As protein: CSALRPEAPNEQFF.